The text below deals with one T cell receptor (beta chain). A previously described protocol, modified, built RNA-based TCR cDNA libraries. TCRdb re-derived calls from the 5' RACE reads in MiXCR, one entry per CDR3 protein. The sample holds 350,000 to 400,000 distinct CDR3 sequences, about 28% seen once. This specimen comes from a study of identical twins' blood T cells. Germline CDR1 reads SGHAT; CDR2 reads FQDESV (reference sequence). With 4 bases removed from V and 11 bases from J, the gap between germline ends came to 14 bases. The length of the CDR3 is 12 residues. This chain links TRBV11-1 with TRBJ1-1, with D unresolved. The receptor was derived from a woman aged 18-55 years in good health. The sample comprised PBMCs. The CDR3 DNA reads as TGTGCCAGCAGCTCCGAAGGAGGAGGGGCTTTCTTT. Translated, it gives CASSSEGGGAFF.